This TCR beta chain comes out of a study of blood T cells in healthy people across ages. The CDR3 runs to 15 residues. Germline loops: CDR1 LGHNA, CDR2 YNFKEQ. V shed 1 base and J shed 5 bases, with 14 bases lying between them. This clonotype turned up a few times. The second PCR ran roughly 7 to 12 cycles with a sample-barcoded 5' primer and J-beta primers. TCRdb redid the calling of the 5' RACE reads with MiXCR, one entry per CDR3 protein. The profile covers roughly 800,000 distinct CDR3 sequences, with under 30% appearing a single time and 3% taken by the ten largest. These data were likewise used in another study, on T cells of mothers and their children.

This chain joins TRBV4-2 and TRBJ1-1, with D perhaps matching TRBD1 (5 bases). The sequence was obtained from a boy between 10 and 17 years old in good health. Sequenced: blood. The CDR3 DNA reads TGTGCCAGCAGCCAAGTGGGCGGCGCAGGGACTGAAGCTTTCTTT. This encodes CASSQVGGAGTEAFF.